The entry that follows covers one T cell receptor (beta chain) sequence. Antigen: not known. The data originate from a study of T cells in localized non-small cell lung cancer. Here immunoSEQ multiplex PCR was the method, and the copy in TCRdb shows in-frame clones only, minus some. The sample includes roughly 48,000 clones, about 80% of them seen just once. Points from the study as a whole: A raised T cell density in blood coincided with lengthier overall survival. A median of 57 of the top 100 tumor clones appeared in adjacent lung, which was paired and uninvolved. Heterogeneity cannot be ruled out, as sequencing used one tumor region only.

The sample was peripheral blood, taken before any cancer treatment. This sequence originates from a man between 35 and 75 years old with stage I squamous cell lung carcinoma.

The CDR3 DNA reads TGTGCCAGCTCACCACCCGGGGGGAACTATGGCTACACCTTC. Translating gives CASSPPGGNYGYTF. The chain combines TRBV18 with TRBJ1-2; D is perhaps TRBD1 (5 bases). The CDR3 length is 14 residues. V gave up 0 bases and J gave up 2 bases, with 7 bases separating them. Germline values: CDR1 KGHSH, CDR2 LQKENI.